This entry features one T cell receptor (beta chain) sequence. V lost 4 bases to trimming and J lost 1 base, with 10 bases between them. Germline loops: CDR1 MDHEN, CDR2 SYDVKM. The CDR3 totals 15 residues. The data are from a study of T cell responses to AZD1222 COVID-19 vaccine. Some clones are missing from TCRdb's copy, which holds only in-frame ones; the method was immunoSEQ multiplex PCR. The table includes around 130,000 clones, roughly 93% detected once. The specimen comprised peripheral blood, sampled on day 0 of AZD1222 vaccination. This receptor was taken from an adult in good health. The rearrangement joins TRBV28 to TRBJ2-2; D is unclear. The DNA of the CDR3 is TGTGCCAGCAGTTCTCAATACAGGAACACCGGGGAGCTGTTTTTT. Translated, it gives CASSSQYRNTGELFF.